A selection of T cell receptor beta chains follows, all from one sample in a study of CD8 T cells in ankylosing spondylitis. One entry per CDR3 protein results from TCRdb running MiXCR on the 5' RACE reads. The profile shows 290,000 or so distinct CDR3 sequences, 20% of them singletons. Sequenced input: blood, either unsorted or a sorted T cell fraction (not recorded which). The receptors shown here come from a female donor with ankylosing spondylitis or in good health (not recorded which). Each CDR3 is given with its conserved first and last residue.

>TRBV5-1
CASRHVGAQETQYF
>TRBV6-2/TRBV6-3
CASSYFRFGLGTGHYNEQFF
>TRBV7-2
CASSLALGQGNEQYF
>TRBV20-1
CSGHRAAKNIQYF
>TRBV4-3
CASSQRSVSGPNEQFF
>TRBV20-1
CSARKGYGTEAFF
>TRBV28
CASSSPGGQYSEQFF
>TRBV24-1
CATSAGTGDGNTIYF
>TRBV20-1
CSANNRPGQPQHF
>TRBV5-4
CASSNRRSSYNEQFF
>TRBV5-1
CASSLVLDEQFF
>TRBV2
CASNRGGADTDTQYF
>TRBV28
CALSGANTEAFF
>TRBV29-1
CSVAYRVGTDTQYF
>TRBV20-1
CSARKEASYGYTF
>TRBV6-2/TRBV6-3
CASRNGKSYNEQFF
>TRBV5-1
CASRRGDGKETQYF
>TRBV20-1
CCARDGGVANTGELFF
>TRBV19
CASSSGTLQGSGYTF
>TRBV6-2/TRBV6-3
CASSYGGDIKSGQYF
>TRBV6-6
CASIRDATYEQYF
>TRBV2
CASSGDGGGGYTF
>TRBV7-8
CASSSEDSYEQYF
>TRBV20-1
CSADRAPGNTQYF
>TRBV19
CASRSSGLAGENEQFF
>TRBV6-2/TRBV6-3
CASSRGLAGVETQYF
>TRBV12-3/TRBV12-4
CASSAGLAGAIDTQYF
>TRBV6-5
CASSSAFSGNTIYF
>TRBV7-2
CASSLGVANTGELFF
>TRBV29-1
CSVEVGNGQPQHF
>TRBV20-1
CSGAREGVGYEQYF
>TRBV5-1
CASSSTGGYTDTQYF
>TRBV20-1
CSAIQYSDRIYQPQHF
>TRBV24-1
CATSDFQGAQHF
>TRBV28
CASSFTGTYEQYF
>TRBV14
CASSQAPVGQFF
>TRBV7-9
CASSLAGQMNEQFF
>TRBV7-2
CASSLGLNEQFF
>TRBV7-9
CASSPAALSYGYTF
>TRBV29-1
CSVEEGPGFF
>TRBV29-1
CSVELRQGGEQFF
>TRBV12-3/TRBV12-4
CASSLRQGDTIYF
>TRBV29-1
CSAGDSDEQYF
>TRBV28
CATALTAANQPQHF
>TRBV7-3
CASSQLAANEQFF
>TRBV11-3
CASSSGGAPTDTQYF
>TRBV20-1
CSAAGGGGETQYF
>TRBV4-3
CASSQDTRDTDTQYF
>TRBV15
CATSRDQGWGYNEQFF
>TRBV29-1
CSVGGVRGNTDTQYF
>TRBV6-1
CASSPVHRRTQYF
>TRBV28
CASSLLGRWGQGGETQYF
>TRBV20-1
CSAISGTGNTEAFF